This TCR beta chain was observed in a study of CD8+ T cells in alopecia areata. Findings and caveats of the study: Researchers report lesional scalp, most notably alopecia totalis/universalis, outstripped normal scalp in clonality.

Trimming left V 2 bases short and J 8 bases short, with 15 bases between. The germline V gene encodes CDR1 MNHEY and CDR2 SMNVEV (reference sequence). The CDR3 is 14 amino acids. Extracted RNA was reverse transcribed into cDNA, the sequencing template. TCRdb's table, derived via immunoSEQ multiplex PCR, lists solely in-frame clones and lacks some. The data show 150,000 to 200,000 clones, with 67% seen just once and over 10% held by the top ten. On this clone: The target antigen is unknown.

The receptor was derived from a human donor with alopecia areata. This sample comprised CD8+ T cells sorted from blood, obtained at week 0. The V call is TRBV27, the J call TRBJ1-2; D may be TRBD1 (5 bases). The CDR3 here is CASSLSRGVMGYTF. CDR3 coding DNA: TGTGCCAGCAGTTTAAGCCGGGGGGTAATGGGCTACACCTTC.